This entry lists 27 T cell receptor beta chains sequenced from one sample in a study of T cells in Graves' hyperthyroidism and ophthalmopathy. Amplified TCR beta CDR3 regions came from RNA transcripts. The HTBI primer set was used in a first-round RT-PCR of the TCR CDR3. TCRdb used MiXCR to reprocess the multiplex PCR reads, holding one entry per CDR3 protein. Of about 760,000 distinct CDR3 sequences detected, just over 35% appear once; the ten largest clones hold roughly 30%. Sequenced sample: blood. These receptors came from a middle-aged woman with Graves' hyperthyroidism.

This clonotype was detected a few times. This chain links TRBV30 with TRBJ1-5; maybe TRBD1 (5 bases). Trimming left V 0 bases short and J 4 bases short, with 13 bases between. The CDR3 extends over 15 amino acids. From germline, CDR1 is GTSNPN and CDR2 SVGIG (reference sequence). The CDR3: CAWSVPGHGNQPQHF. The CDR3 region has the DNA TGTGCCTGGAGTGTACCGGGGCACGGTAATCAGCCCCAGCATTTT.

This clonotype was detected ten times or more. The rearrangement uses TRBV12-3 or TRBV12-4 and TRBJ1-5, with D perhaps TRBD1 (5 bases). The CDR3 extends over 15 amino acids. Trimming removed 5 bases from V and 5 bases from J, with 16 bases in between. This CDR3 reads CASSHSRDGYQPQHF. CDR3 DNA sequence: TGTGCCAGCAGTCATTCCCGGGACGGCTATCAGCCCCAGCATTTT.

This clonotype was found many times. One end of the junction does not line up with germline, which may come from a read error. CDR3 DNA: TGCGCCAGCAGCTTGGGAGAGAGCAATCAGCCCCAGCATTTT. Translating gives CASSLGESNQPQHF. The chain uses TRBV7-9 and TRBJ1-5; D is unclear. Germline loops: CDR1 SEHNR, CDR2 FQNEAQ (reference sequence). This CDR3 has 14 residues.

This chain uses TRBV19 with TRBJ1-5; 8 bases line up with TRBD1. Trimming took 6 bases from V and 7 from J; bases not matched to a gene: 11. In germline, CDR1 is LNHDA, CDR2 SQIVND (reference sequence). The CDR3 extends over 15 amino acids. CDR3 DNA sequence: TGTGCCAGTAGCCGACAGGGGCCCCCGAGCCAGCCCCAGCATTTT. This encodes CASSRQGPPSQPQHF.

The CDR3, as DNA: TGTGCCAGTAGTGGGCAGATTAATAGCAATCAGCCCCAGCATTTT. It specifies CASSGQINSNQPQHF. This sequence joins TRBV19 and TRBJ1-5; D gene uncertain. CDR1 LNHDA and CDR2 SQIVND come from the germline V gene (reference sequence). Trimming shortened V by 5 bases and J by 0 bases, and 11 bases separated the two germline ends. The length of the CDR3 is 15 residues. Complete variable domain (other parts from reference TRBV19 and TRBJ1-5): DGGITQSPKYLFRKEGQNVTLSCEQNLNHDAMYWYRQDPGQGLRLIYYSQIVNDFQKGDIAEGYSVSREKKESFPLTVTSAQKNPTAFYLCASSGQINSNQPQHFGDGTRLSIL.

This clonotype has a handful of counts. One end of the junction does not line up with germline, which may come from a read error. The genes are TRBV12-3 or TRBV12-4 and TRBJ1-2; 9 nucleotides align to TRBD1. The CDR3 has 11 residues. In DNA, the CDR3 is TGTGCCAGCAGTTATGGGACAGGGATTGTCTTC. Protein product: CASSYGTGIVF.

This clonotype has just a few counts. The rearrangement joins TRBV5-4 to TRBJ1-2; D is ambiguous. Trimming pared 3 bases from V and 4 bases from J, leaving 13 bases between. There are 14 residues in the CDR3. CDR1 and CDR2 (germline): SGHNT, YYREEE (reference sequence). CDR3 nucleotide sequence: TGTGCCAGCAGCTCGGGGAGGACCCCCTATGGCTACACCTTC. Protein: CASSSGRTPYGYTF.

This clonotype was detected many times. The CDR3 loop is CASSQPPGAYGYTF. In DNA form, the CDR3 reads TGTGCCAGCAGCCAGCCGCCAGGCGCGTATGGCTACACCTTC. V gene TRBV5-6 combines with J gene TRBJ1-2; no definite D call. V was shortened by 4 bases and J by 5 bases, with 15 bases between the two germline ends. The CDR3 sequence is 14 residues long. Germline V CDR1 and CDR2: SGHDT, YYEEEE.

This clonotype was found a few times. This chain's CDR3 is CASSSPQVRGYTF. The CDR3 nucleotides are TGTGCCAGCAGTTCGCCCCAGGTGAGAGGCTACACCTTC. The chain employs TRBV28 and TRBJ1-2; D gene ambiguous. Per germline, CDR1 MDHEN and CDR2 SYDVKM. CDR3 length: 13 residues. Deletions cut 4 bases from V and 8 bases from J, with 14 bases between.

Many counts were recorded for this clonotype. V and J are TRBV12-3 or TRBV12-4 and TRBJ1-1, with D unclear. The CDR3 runs to 15 residues. The V end was cut by 3 bases, the J end by 8 bases, with 19 bases between. In DNA form, the CDR3 reads TGTGCCAGCAGTTTGATCCGGGATTCCCCTAAAGAAGCTTTCTTT. Translation gives CASSLIRDSPKEAFF.

V is TRBV7-3 and J is TRBJ2-3, with TRBD2 identical over 7 bases. The CDR3 is 15 residues long. The germline CDR1 and CDR2 sequences are SGHTA and FQGTGA. Trimming cost V 5 bases and J 2 bases; bases outside gene matches: 7. Written as DNA, the CDR3 is TGTGCCAGCAGCCCGAGCGGGGAGTTCACAGATACGCAGTATTTT. Its protein product is CASSPSGEFTDTQYF.

This clonotype was seen at least ten times. The CDR3 coding sequence is TGTGCCAGCAGCTTAGGGGAGCGGGGCTACACCTTC. It specifies CASSLGERGYTF. The chain combines TRBV7-9 with TRBJ1-2, with unresolved D. Trimming shortened V by 1 base and J by 8 bases, and 8 bases separated the two germline ends. Germline lookup yields CDR1 SEHNR and CDR2 FQNEAQ (reference sequence). The CDR3 has 12 amino acids.

This clonotype was recorded many times. The CDR3 coding sequence is TGCAGCGTTTCAGACAGGGTGTTGGCTGAAGCTTTCTTT. Residues: CSVSDRVLAEAFF. The rearrangement joins TRBV29-1 to TRBJ1-1; TRBD1 aligns across 7 bases. The V and J ends lost 5 bases and 6 bases, in that order; junction bases with no gene match: 9. Germline values: CDR1 SQVTM, CDR2 ANQGSEA. This CDR3 region has 13 residues.

In this sample, this clonotype turned up many times. The CDR3 protein is CASSERLTGQGGYEQYF. CDR3 nucleotide sequence: TGTGCCAGCAGTGAACGCTTAACGGGACAGGGTGGCTACGAGCAGTACTTC. J is TRBJ2-7 and V is TRBV25-1; 9 bases are shared with TRBD1. The length of the CDR3 is 17 residues. Germline loops: CDR1 MGHDK, CDR2 SYGVNS. Losses at the gene ends were 2 bases for V and 3 bases for J; bases not matched to a gene: 11.

This clonotype was observed many times. This chain connects TRBV20-1 to TRBJ2-5, with no clear D. Germline V gene sequence: CDR1 DFQATT, CDR2 SNEGSKA (reference sequence). The CDR3 is 11 residues long. The V and J ends lost 5 bases and 5 bases respectively, with 9 bases between them. This chain's CDR3 is CSAGRMETQYF. CDR3 nucleotide sequence: TGCAGTGCTGGGCGGATGGAGACCCAGTACTTC.

This clonotype showed up many times. V and J are TRBV12-3 or TRBV12-4 and TRBJ1-5; tentative D call: TRBD1 (5 bases). This CDR3 is built from 13 residues. V was cut by 5 bases and J by 2 bases, with 7 bases left in between. The CDR3 DNA reads TGTGCCAGCAGTCGCAGGGGCAATCAGCCCCAGCATTTT. Translating it yields CASSRRGNQPQHF.

The chain has TRBV29-1 and TRBJ2-7, with TRBD1 as a possible D gene (6 bases). This CDR3 contains 12 residues. Germline-derived CDR1 and CDR2 are SQVTM and ANQGSEA. The CDR3 here is CSSTGSGYEQYF. In DNA, the CDR3 is TGCAGTTCCACAGGGTCGGGATACGAGCAGTACTTC.

This clonotype has ten or more counts. The J gene is TRBJ2-5, the V gene TRBV4-1, with D uncertain. The CDR3 consists of 13 residues. Germline V gives CDR1 MGHRA, CDR2 YSYEKL. Trimming took 1 base from V and 4 from J, leaving 7 bases between them. DNA of the CDR3: TGCGCCAGCAGCCAAGGTGGGCTAGAGACCCAGTACTTC. Encoded protein: CASSQGGLETQYF.

CDR3 in DNA: TGTGCCAGTAGTATAGCCGGGGGCCCTAATGAAAAACTGTTTTTT. Translated: CASSIAGGPNEKLFF. The rearrangement uses TRBV19 and TRBJ1-4; possible D gene TRBD1, 6 bases. The V end lost 1 base, the J end lost 3 bases, and 9 bases lay between the germline ends. Per the germline V gene, CDR1 is LNHDA and CDR2 is SQIVND (reference sequence). The CDR3 contains 15 residues.

In this sample, this clonotype turned up many times. CDR3 sequence: CASSSVNRGKETQYF. In DNA, the CDR3 is TGTGCCAGCAGTTCGGTTAACAGGGGGAAAGAGACCCAGTACTTC. The chain is built from TRBV12-3 or TRBV12-4 and TRBJ2-5, with 8 bases fitting TRBD1. Unmatched junction bases numbered 7, after V lost 4 bases and J lost 3 bases. The CDR3 contains 15 residues.

In this sample, this clonotype turned up many times. The V and J genes are TRBV7-9 and TRBJ2-5; 7 positions match TRBD1. Trimming took 5 bases from V and 0 from J; bases not matched to a gene: 6. The CDR3 contains 15 residues. Germline V CDR1 and CDR2: SEHNR, FQNEAQ (reference sequence). In nucleotides, the CDR3 is TGTGCCAGCAGCATCGGACAGGTCCACCAAGAGACCCAGTACTTC. Residues: CASSIGQVHQETQYF.

The CDR3, as DNA: TGCGCCAGCAGCGGCAGGGGAACCTCCTACGAGCAGTACTTC. Its translation: CASSGRGTSYEQYF. The chain uses TRBV5-1 and TRBJ2-7; tentative D call: TRBD1 (6 bases). V gave up 4 bases and J gave up 0 bases, with 11 bases separating them. The germline V gene has CDR1 SGHRS and CDR2 YFSETQ. The CDR3 contains 14 residues.

The rearrangement joins TRBV28 to TRBJ1-1; 7 bases align to TRBD1. Germline V gives CDR1 MDHEN, CDR2 SYDVKM. There are 14 residues in the CDR3. With 8 bases clipped from V and 4 bases from J, the junction kept 10 bases outside the gene matches. CDR3 region: CASRTGTAATEAFF. As DNA, the CDR3 is TGTGCCAGCCGTACCGGGACAGCGGCCACTGAAGCTTTCTTT. The entire variable domain, with the rest obtained from reference TRBV28 and TRBJ1-1, is as follows: DVKVTQSSRYLVKRTGEKVFLECVQDMDHENMFWYRQDPGLGLRLIYFSYDVKMKEKGDIPEGYSVSREKKERFSLILESASTNQTSMYLCASRTGTAATEAFFGQGTRLTVV.

The CDR3, as DNA: TGCAGCGTGGCTAGGACAGCCGCCTACGAGCAGTACTTC. This encodes CSVARTAAYEQYF. The chain recombines TRBV29-1 with TRBJ2-7; perhaps TRBD1 as D (6 bases). This CDR3 contains 13 residues. Germline CDR1 SQVTM, CDR2 ANQGSEA. V lost 6 bases and J lost 2, with 14 bases in between.

V gene TRBV7-9 combines with J gene TRBJ2-2; 10 bases agree with TRBD1. The CDR3 has 16 residues. Germline loops: CDR1 SEHNR, CDR2 FQNEAQ (reference sequence). The V segment lost 5 bases and the J segment 3 bases; nucleotides outside the gene matches: 6. CDR3 protein: CASSRDGTGDTGELFF. The DNA of the CDR3 is TGTGCCAGCAGCCGAGACGGGACAGGGGACACCGGGGAGCTGTTTTTT.

This clonotype was counted many times. The chain recombines TRBV10-3 with TRBJ1-2, with TRBD1 matching over 12 bases. Per germline, CDR1 ENHRY and CDR2 SYGVKD. CDR3 length equals 14 residues. V was clipped by 10 bases and J by 7 bases; unmatched bases: 10. The CDR3 loop reads CASYPGQGAGGYTF. CDR3 sequence (DNA): TGTGCCAGCTATCCGGGACAGGGGGCCGGTGGCTACACCTTC.

Only a few counts were recorded for this clonotype. The rearrangement links TRBV5-1 to TRBJ1-1, with TRBD1 identical over 9 bases. The germline V gene encodes CDR1 SGHRS and CDR2 YFSETQ. V trimming: 0 bases; J trimming: 5 bases; junction bases outside the gene matches: 8. The CDR3 extends over 16 amino acids. CDR3 sequence (DNA): TGCGCCAGCAGCTTGGGGGGACAGGGATTTAATACTGAAGCTTTCTTT. Its translation: CASSLGGQGFNTEAFF. The full variable domain, its missing parts supplied by reference TRBV5-1 and TRBJ1-1, is KAGVTQTPRYLIKTRGQQVTLSCSPISGHRSVSWYQQTPGQGLQFLFEYFSETQRNKGNFPGRFSGRQFSNSRSEMNVSTLELGDSALYLCASSLGGQGFNTEAFFGQGTRLTVV.